One and the same sample provided the 16 T cell receptor beta chains below, sequenced in a study of sequential checkpoint blockade in melanoma. Method: immunoSEQ multiplex PCR; TCRdb's copy keeps in-frame clones and lacks some. The sample has 23,000 or so clones, around 70% seen once. The treatment denotes: randomized to nivolumab then ipilimumab (arm A) or the reverse (arm B). Sequencing used CD8+ T cells sorted from blood (inferred from file names), obtained from a patient given nivolumab and ipilimumab in sequence. The receptor set was obtained from a human donor with melanoma.

The J gene is TRBJ1-1, the V gene TRBV19; 7 bases are shared with TRBD1. Germline V gene sequence: CDR1 LNHDA, CDR2 SQIVND (reference sequence). CDR3 size: 15 residues. Trimming cost V 9 bases and J 0 bases; bases outside gene matches: 10. The CDR3 DNA is TGTGCCAGCAGGGACAGCCTAAGAATGAACACTGAAGCTTTCTTT. Its translation: CASRDSLRMNTEAFF.

V usage is TRBV6-4 and J usage is TRBJ2-7; tentative D call: TRBD1 (6 bases). The CDR3 is 15 amino acids. The V end lost 8 bases, the J end lost 0 bases, and 17 bases lay between the germline ends. Germline lookup yields CDR1 MRHNA and CDR2 SNTAGT. As DNA, the CDR3 is TGTGCCAGCGGGGATGGGACACCTCACTCCTACGAGCAGTACGTC. The encoded protein is CASGDGTPHSYEQYV.

This chain uses TRBV7-9 with TRBJ2-7; 10 bases map to TRBD1. The CDR3 sequence is 14 residues long. V shed 5 bases and J 3 bases; nucleotides not matched to a gene: 4. Germline CDR1 and CDR2: SEHNR and FQNEAQ (reference sequence). For the CDR3, the DNA is TGTGCCAGCAGCCCCGGGGACAGGGGCTACGAGCAGTACGTC. It specifies CASSPGDRGYEQYV.

The rearrangement links TRBV11-2 to TRBJ1-4; D remains ambiguous. CDR3 length: 14 amino acids. Per germline, CDR1 SGHAT and CDR2 FQNNGV. Trimming shortened V by 6 bases and J by 3 bases, and 11 bases separated the two germline ends. The DNA of the CDR3 is TGTGCCAGCAGAAGGAGCGACCCTAATGAAAAACTGTTTTTT. It is translated as CASRRSDPNEKLFF.

To note about this clone: Other DNA sequences from this sample encode an identical CDR3 as well. The DNA of the CDR3 is TGTGCCAGCAGCCTGGACAGTGCCTACGAGCAGTACTTC. Its protein is CASSLDSAYEQYF. The chain has TRBV7-8 and TRBJ2-7, with a weak D call TRBD1 (6 bases). The CDR3 extends over 13 amino acids. The germline V and J ends were trimmed by 5 bases and 2 bases, with 10 bases remaining between them. Germline assignment: CDR1 SGHVS and CDR2 FQNEAQ.

The rearrangement joins TRBV7-2 to TRBJ1-3; D might be TRBD1 (5 bases). This CDR3 is 15 amino acids long. V was trimmed by 4 bases and J by 4 bases, leaving 14 bases between them. In germline, CDR1 is SGHTA, CDR2 FQGNSA. The CDR3 bases are TGTGCCAGCAGCTCCAATGGGGGGGTCGGAAACACCATATATTTT. Its protein product is CASSSNGGVGNTIYF.

The V call is TRBV5-5, the J call TRBJ2-5, with 7 positions matching TRBD2. The CDR3 covers 13 residues. The V segment lost 3 bases and the J segment 4 bases; nucleotides outside the gene matches: 3. Germline V gene data show CDR1 as SGHKS and CDR2 as YYEKEE (reference sequence). For the CDR3, the DNA is TGTGCCAGCAGCTGGTCGGGGGGAGAGACCCAGTACTTC. Translation: CASSWSGGETQYF.

This clone was seen a few times. The chain joins TRBV2 to TRBJ1-5; D call uncertain. Germline V CDR1 and CDR2: SNHLY, FYNNEI. Trimming shortened V by 6 bases and J by 1 base, and 10 bases separated the two germline ends. The CDR3 spans 14 residues. The CDR3 DNA sequence: TGTGCCAGCAGGCGGCTTGGGAGCAATCAGCCCCAGCATTTT. As protein: CASRRLGSNQPQHF.

The rearrangement uses TRBV6-6 and TRBJ1-5, with TRBD1 identical over 8 bases. The CDR3 contains 15 residues. Trimming removed 0 bases from V and 2 bases from J; junction bases left unmatched: 0. Germline lookup yields CDR1 MNHNY and CDR2 SVGAGI (reference sequence). CDR3 loop: CASSYSTGGNQPQHF. Here the CDR3 DNA reads TGTGCCAGCAGTTACTCGACAGGGGGCAATCAGCCCCAGCATTTT.

This chain uses TRBV19 with TRBJ2-2, with 7 bases matching TRBD2. Germline V gene data show CDR1 as LNHDA and CDR2 as SQIVND (reference sequence). The CDR3 sequence is 16 residues long. The junction had 16 bases not matched to a gene; V was cut back by 11 bases and J by 4 bases. Written as DNA, the CDR3 is TGTGCCTGCACCATCTGGGGGGGACGTATCACCGGGGAGCTGTTTTTT. Its protein product is CACTIWGGRITGELFF.

The V gene is TRBV9, the J gene TRBJ1-1; weak D call: TRBD1 (5 bases). The germline V and J ends were trimmed by 3 bases and 1 base, with 13 bases remaining between them. There are 15 residues in the CDR3. Germline loops: CDR1 SGDLS, CDR2 YYNGEE. CDR3 loop: CASSATALENTEAFF. CDR3 in DNA: TGTGCCAGCAGCGCGACAGCTTTAGAGAACACTGAAGCTTTCTTT.

This chain joins TRBV7-2 and TRBJ2-5, with TRBD2 as a possible D gene (6 bases). CDR3 length: 14 amino acids. The V end was cut by 9 bases, the J end by 4 bases, with 18 bases between. Germline V gene data show CDR1 as SGHTA and CDR2 as FQGNSA. CDR3 nucleotides: TGTGCCAGAAGCCGCGGGACCCCGGGAGAGACCCAGTACTTC. Residues: CARSRGTPGETQYF.

V is TRBV27 and J is TRBJ1-2; the D gene is possibly TRBD1 (6 bases). Germline loops: CDR1 MNHEY, CDR2 SMNVEV (reference sequence). The CDR3 has 15 amino acids. V dropped 2 bases and J dropped 3 bases, with 13 bases sitting between them. CDR3 DNA: TGTGCCAGCAGTTTAAGGGGGGGGTGGGACTATGGCTACACCTTC. This translates into CASSLRGGWDYGYTF.

This clone has at least ten counts. The J gene is TRBJ2-7, the V gene TRBV9, with D possibly matching TRBD2 (6 bases). The CDR3 loop spans 15 amino acids. Germline V gene lookup returns CDR1 SGDLS and CDR2 YYNGEE. Between the trimmed V and J ends, which lost 4 bases and 3 bases, there was a span of 17 bases. DNA for the CDR3: TGTGCCAGCAGCTCCGGGGGTGGGGGTTTCTACGAGCAGTACGTC. Residues: CASSSGGGGFYEQYV.

The V call is TRBV28, the J call TRBJ1-5, with D tentatively TRBD1 (6 bases). V was trimmed by 4 bases and J by 11 bases, leaving 12 bases between them. Germline V CDR1 and CDR2: MDHEN, SYDVKM. This CDR3 comprises 12 residues. The CDR3 bases are TGTGCCAGCAGTTGGGGGGAGGGGGCCCAGCATTTT. The encoded protein is CASSWGEGAQHF.

The CDR3 loop is CASSLTGDYSNQPQHF. CDR3 nucleotides: TGTGCCAGCAGCTTAACGGGAGATTATAGCAATCAGCCCCAGCATTTT. The gene calls are TRBV7-9 and TRBJ1-5; D gene uncertain. Per the germline V gene, CDR1 is SEHNR and CDR2 is FQNEAQ (reference sequence). Trimming cost V 2 bases and J 0 bases, with 11 bases left between them. CDR3 length equals 16 residues.